A selection of T cell receptor beta chains follows, all from one sample in a study of identical twins. In TCRdb, the 5' RACE reads were re-called with MiXCR into one record per CDR3 protein. The sample records 410,000 or so distinct CDR3 sequences, less than 20% being singletons. Sequencing was performed on naive T cells sorted from blood. All receptors derive from a man over 45 in good health. CDR3s include the opening cysteine and the closing phenylalanine or tryptophan. The D gene is left open where the match is weak. Size tells how often a clone was seen (once, few, many) or the class of an expanded clone, and some rows leave it out.

j_call | d_call | cdr3_length | clone_size | v_call | cdr3_nt | cdr3_aa
TRBJ2-7 | TRBD1 | 13 | few | TRBV24-1 | TGTGCCACCTCCACCACAGGGGTCCACGAGCAGTACTTC | CATSTTGVHEQYF
TRBJ2-5 | NA | 15 | NA | TRBV5-1 | TGCGCCAGCAGCCCCATCGTCGCAGGAAAAGAGACCCAGTACTTC | CASSPIVAGKETQYF
TRBJ2-3 | NA | 16 | few | TRBV6-5 | TGTGCCAGCAGTTACTCGTCTACACCTAGCACAGATACGCAGTATTTT | CASSYSSTPSTDTQYF
TRBJ2-5 | NA | 13 | NA | TRBV12-3/TRBV12-4 | TGTGCCAGCAGGCGGGACAGCCAAGAGACCCAGTACTTC | CASRRDSQETQYF
TRBJ2-1 | TRBD2 | 15 | once | TRBV25-1 | TGTGCCAGCCCCCGGGCTAGCGGGAGCTACAATGAGCAGTTCTTC | CASPRASGSYNEQFF
TRBJ1-5 | NA | 14 | NA | TRBV6-2/TRBV6-3 | TGTGCCAGCAGTCGGAGGGCTGACAATCAGCCCCAGCATTTT | CASSRRADNQPQHF
TRBJ2-7 | NA | 14 | many | TRBV24-1 | TGTGCCACCAGTGATAATGACGGATCCTACGAGCAGTACTTC | CATSDNDGSYEQYF
TRBJ2-1 | TRBD2 | 17 | NA | TRBV4-3 | TGCGCCAGCAGCCAAGATTTTGGGACTAGCGGGTACAATGAGCAGTTCTTC | CASSQDFGTSGYNEQFF
TRBJ2-1 | TRBD1 | 16 | NA | TRBV18 | TGTGCCAGCTCACCAAGGCCGGGACAGGGCGACAATGAGCAGTTCTTC | CASSPRPGQGDNEQFF
TRBJ2-7 | TRBD2 | 15 | many | TRBV2 | TGTGCCAGCAGTGATACGGAACTAGCGGGGTACGAGCAGTACTTC | CASSDTELAGYEQYF
TRBJ1-1 | NA | 13 | many | TRBV20-1 | TGCAGTGCTAGCCTGGACAGGAACACTGAAGCTTTCTTT | CSASLDRNTEAFF
TRBJ2-3 | NA | 15 | few | TRBV18 | TGTGCCAGCTCACCACAGGAGGGGAGCACAGATACGCAGTATTTT | CASSPQEGSTDTQYF
TRBJ2-3 | TRBD1 | 16 | many | TRBV3-1 | TGTGCCAGCAGCTTAGGACAGGGGGGTCGGACAGATACGCAGTATTTT | CASSLGQGGRTDTQYF
TRBJ1-5 | NA | 12 | many | TRBV19 | TGTGCCAGTAGTACTGGTGGTCAGCCCCAGCATTTT | CASSTGGQPQHF